This TCR beta chain comes out of a study of cytomegalovirus exposure and HLA in healthy donors (dated by TCRdb to the late 2010s). Concerning the study at large: An earlier analysis of under 600 of the donors reported about 250 Gb of sequence data and about 100 million unique TCR beta sequences from some 180 million T cells. Along with the roughly 610-subject first cohort, a separate validation cohort of about 110 different subjects was used. Alongside the repertoire data, information on donor age, sex, ethnicity and CMV serostatus was compiled. In the later analysis, no new phenotypic data were used to find candidate immune exposures; instead, reliance was placed on TCR beta sequences and their occurrence across donors. In an earlier analysis of roughly 580 of the donors, high-throughput TCR beta sequencing was used to judge whether each TCR beta V gene segment behaved as functional or pseudogenic. An early release that covered fewer than 800 HLA-typed donors contained approximately 300 gigabases of sequencing data and around 85 million unique TCR sequences. A later genetic analysis took genome-wide SNP genotypes for about 65% of the 666 donors and used that subset as a discovery cohort. The study profiled the T cell repertoires of hundreds of subjects by immunosequencing and related them to cytomegalovirus serostatus. HLA typing covered class I and class II loci at four-digit resolution. A later analysis re-analyzed previously published TCR beta repertoires from 550 to 700 donors and added high-resolution HLA genotyping to study TCR occurrence patterns. The number of typed donors differed by locus: roughly 620-640 for A, B, C, DRB1 and DQB1; 500 to 550 for DQA1; 606 for DPA1; and roughly 470 for DPB1. A few DR-DQ haplotypes were handled as single units for association and clustering because linkage in the cohort was strong. Every discovery cohort repertoire had been produced on one sequencing platform. Of the roughly 400 genotyped donors, roughly 80% fell in the genetic ancestry cluster associated with self-reported Caucasian donors. The study combined high-throughput TCR immunosequencing, statistical association of individual TCRs with disease status, and machine learning to predict cytomegalovirus infection status. Among a few hundred genotyped donors of the cohort, an average of 235,054 unique TCR beta nucleotide sequences were sequenced per donor, roughly 18% of them non-productive. The study aimed to test whether cataloging public T cell receptors could reveal signatures of past pathogen exposure.

The CDR3 runs 14 residues from the cysteine to the phenylalanine. The only DNA kept is the CDR3, 42 bases in frame from the first base. According to the germline V gene, CDR1 reads ENHRY and CDR2 reads SYGVKD. Trimming costs V 0 bases and J 7 bases, and their ends lie 10 bases apart. Libraries were constructed by the immunoSEQ multiplex PCR assay. For the multiplex PCR, a mixture combining 60 forward primers for TCR Vbeta segments and 13 reverse primers for TCR Jbeta segments was used. Amplification of the CDR3 region of rearranged TCR beta genes was performed with a multiplex PCR assay on genomic DNA. Amplified TCR beta libraries were sequenced as 87-base-pair reads on the Illumina HiSeq System. Regarding the original processing steps: In a later analysis, tens of millions of unique TCR beta chains were counted across the approximately 640 repertoires, and around 10 million of these chains were shared by at least two donors. A nearest-neighbor algorithm error-corrected the raw reads and collapsed the reads into unique sequences, merging closely related sequences to remove PCR and sequencing errors. V, D and J gene segments were assigned by aligning CDR3 sequences to IMGT reference sequences. Each retained sequence needed at least a six-nucleotide match to both a V gene segment and a J gene segment. A rearrangement counted as productive if the CDR3 had no stop codons and remained in frame with V and J, and every other rearrangement counted as non-productive. Following IMGT convention, CDR3 was defined as the stretch from the second conserved V-encoded cysteine up to the conserved J-encoded phenylalanine. In an earlier analysis of 500 to 650 of the donors, sequences lacking an unambiguous match to a single V gene segment were excluded. In an earlier analysis of around 590 of the donors, a V segment was called functional when productive rearrangements were above 56.7%, and segregating when the standard deviation between donors exceeded 5%. A statistical classification framework was built for diagnosing cytomegalovirus status from the catalog of TCR beta chain sequences. V and J gene assignment, in a later analysis, came from comparing TCR nucleotide sequences with IMGT/GENE-DB human TR gene sequences. The TCRdist pipeline was used in a later analysis to assign CDR3 sequences and most-parsimonious VDJ recombination scenarios. A later analysis defined each TCR beta chain by its CDR3 amino acid sequence plus V-gene family, and excluded reads lacking a unique V-gene family. To address suspected cross-contamination and a sequencing artifact, a later analysis removed approximately 590 highly shared, low-generation-probability nucleotide sequences. In a later analysis, a clonal expansion index for each public chain was calculated from normalized within-repertoire ranks of inferred template counts. In a later analysis, generation probabilities were computed using a VDJ recombination model fitted to out-of-frame rearrangements, and the results were checked against IGoR. Hypergeometric tests were used in a later analysis to score TCR-TCR, TCR-HLA and TCR-CMV co-occurrence, with a repertoire-size bias correction applied to the TCR pairs. To estimate false discovery rates, a later analysis permuted the HLA or CMV assignments 20 times. In a later analysis, co-occurring TCRs were grouped using DBSCAN, and TCRdist sequence similarity was added for clustering within HLA-allele-positive subsets. Co-occurrence clustering excluded repertoires with fewer than 30,000 or more than 120,000 public chains, plus five with anomalous nucleotide sharing. TCRdb limited this immuneACCESS table to in-frame rearrangements with V and J called. A share of clones is missing; checked studies link under half to unresolved V genes, and the rest is unexplained. V and J calls and clone size are given by that table; D and trimming were obtained from the DNA. The sample table lists about 200,000 clones, 60% to 85% of them with a count of one. Together, the top ten hold around 16% of the sample.

Worth noting for this clone: Its antigen is currently not known. Base qualities are missing; no much larger clone stands one base away.

Results the study describes overall, beyond this receptor: The authors suggested that the approach could potentially be generalized to other disease states and immunological phenotypes. A later analysis found that TCR association rates varied across HLA loci, with DRB1 alleles showing the most associated TCRs and HLA-C alleles the fewest. A later analysis found that HLA-associated TCR beta chains were more clonally expanded and had lower generation probabilities than equally common non-associated chains. The classifier was reported to diagnose cytomegalovirus status with high specificity and sensitivity in both the original and validation cohorts. Specific HLA alleles were associated with 15,000 to 20,000 TCR beta sequences at a false discovery rate of 0.05 in a later analysis. A further reported finding was that TCR beta sequences accurately predicted the HLA-A and HLA-B alleles for most subjects in the first cohort. The study gave a list of about 150 TCR beta chains associated with cytomegalovirus. The presence/absence analyses assumed that sequencing depth was roughly uniform across donors, and that assumption may not be true. An earlier analysis of several hundred of the donors showed that most TCR beta V segments appeared in productive rearrangements either about 87% or about 30% of the time, which broadly matched IMGT annotations. Some IMGT-functional V segments, including TRBV6-2 and TRBV6-3, could not be told apart with the 87-base-pair reads, so those segments were excluded. Because some donors lacked HLA typing at each locus, the association tests relied only on the typed subset. The earlier analysis of a few hundred of the donors excluded about 16 rarely observed V segments, including chromosome 9 orphons, because counts were too low. When HLA alleles, especially DR and DQ, strongly co-occurred, TCR associations were difficult to assign to individual alleles. A later genetic analysis reported fewer N-insertions in productive TCRs among donors in an Asian-associated ancestry cluster than the roughly 700-donor mean. A group of highly shared sequence variants was considered likely to be a technical artifact of the sequencing pipeline. An association between a missense DCLRE1C variant and V-gene and J-gene trimming of TCR beta chains was found in a later genetic analysis and replicated in an independent cohort. A later analysis found that most CMV-associated TCR beta chains appeared HLA-restricted, with HLA associations seemingly driven largely by CMV exposure. Only TCR beta chains were sequenced in this cohort, and the absence of alpha or paired-chain data limited detectable features. A few of the identified cytomegalovirus-associated TCR beta chains were confirmed in vitro to be specific for cytomegalovirus antigens. Immune exposure information for the cohort was limited to CMV serostatus. Several of the top co-occurrence clusters appeared to be linked to parvovirus B19, influenza, CMV and Epstein-Barr virus, according to a later analysis. Linkage disequilibrium might explain the correlated functional status among segregating V segments, but an unknown experimental factor could not be excluded. While some public TCRs were present in many individuals, most TCR sequences turned up only very rarely across donors.

The cohort consisted of hundreds of healthy bone marrow donors. All cohort members were sampled while nominally healthy, although unrecorded immune exposures were likely present. The donor tested CMV seronegative, placing the donor among the 352 seronegative members of the cohort. Each donor provided a peripheral blood sample, and peripheral blood mononuclear cells were used for TCR beta sequencing. The Qiagen DNeasy Blood Extraction Kit was used to extract genomic DNA from the blood cell samples. Source material: PBMCs. The V and J genes are TRBV10-3 and TRBJ1-5; the D segment could be TRBD1, given 6 matching bases. This TCR derives from a man in his forties or fifties in good health and CMV-seronegative. The CDR3 has the sequence CAISESSGEQPQHF. At the DNA level, the sequence is TGTGCCATCAGTGAGTCTTCAGGGGAGCAGCCCCAGCATTTT.